The 11 T cell receptor beta chains given below trace back to one sample, sequenced in a study of T cells in Graves' hyperthyroidism and ophthalmopathy. From RNA transcripts, TCR beta CDR3 regions were amplified. A set of HTBI primers served as the primers for a first-round RT-PCR of the TCR CDR3. TCRdb processed the multiplex PCR reads anew with MiXCR; each CDR3 protein has one entry. The sample lists 400,000 to 500,000 distinct CDR3 sequences; about 15% were seen once. Input material: blood. These receptors were obtained from a woman between 18 and 30 years old with Graves' hyperthyroidism.

This clonotype has ten or more counts. V usage is TRBV5-1 and J usage is TRBJ2-3; 9 nucleotides line up with TRBD2. There are 14 residues in the CDR3. Looked up from germline, CDR1 is SGHRS and CDR2 is YFSETQ. J gave up 4 bases and V 2 bases, and 2 bases lay outside the gene matches. The CDR3 here is CASSLGTSSDTQYF. CDR3 nucleotides: TGCGCCAGCAGCTTAGGGACTAGCTCAGATACGCAGTATTTT.

This clonotype was counted ten times or more. The CDR3, as DNA: TGTGCTAGTAGGCGCTCCGGAGGGTTAGAGACCCAGTACTTC. Translating gives CASRRSGGLETQYF. The chain couples TRBV12-5 to TRBJ2-5, with a weak D call TRBD2 (6 bases). Germline V CDR1 and CDR2: LGHNT, FRNRAP. This CDR3 spans 14 amino acids. Trimming cost V 8 bases and J 4 bases, with 17 bases left between them.

This clonotype was counted at least ten times. The J gene is TRBJ1-5, the V gene TRBV30, with a weak D call TRBD1 (5 bases). Germline CDR1 and CDR2: GTSNPN and SVGIG (reference sequence). The V end was cut by 1 base, the J end by 4 bases, with 11 bases between. The CDR3 is 14 amino acids. CDR3 DNA sequence: TGTGCCTGGAGTGGAACAGGCCCGAATCAGCCCCAGCATTTT. It yields the protein CAWSGTGPNQPQHF.

V and J are TRBV19 and TRBJ2-7, with D perhaps being TRBD1 or TRBD2 (5 bases each). The CDR3 contains 13 residues. CDR1 is LNHDA, CDR2 SQIVND, per germline (reference sequence). Between the trimmed V and J ends, which lost 1 base and 7 bases, there was a span of 11 bases. The CDR3 DNA reads TGTGCCAGTAGTATAGCCCCGAGGGGAGAGCAGTACGTC. Amino acids: CASSIAPRGEQYV.

This clonotype was counted a few times. The J gene is TRBJ1-1, the V gene TRBV15; 12 bases are shared with TRBD1. Trimming took 0 bases from V and 5 from J; bases not matched to a gene: 10. Germline V gene lookup returns CDR1 LNHNV and CDR2 YYDKDF (reference sequence). The CDR3 is 18 residues long. The CDR3 nucleotides read TGTGCCACCAGCAGAGACCGGGGGACAGGGGGCTTTTGGACTGAAGCTTTCTTT. Its protein product is CATSRDRGTGGFWTEAFF.

This clonotype was detected many times. The chain joins TRBV12-3 or TRBV12-4 to TRBJ1-4, with D tentatively TRBD1 (5 bases). The CDR3 totals 17 residues. Trimming took 6 bases from V and 4 from J, leaving 21 bases between them. The CDR3 region has the DNA TGTGCCAGCAGCCCACCGGGACTCGGATTCTTTAATGAAAAACTGTTTTTT. Its protein product is CASSPPGLGFFNEKLFF.

This clonotype was seen ten or more times. The V gene is TRBV2, the J gene TRBJ1-6; tentatively, D is TRBD1 (6 bases). The V gene's germline CDR1 is SNHLY and CDR2 FYNNEI. The CDR3 is 14 amino acids. V lost 2 bases to trimming and J lost 10 bases, with 12 bases between them. The CDR3 sequence: CASSERGGQSPLHF. DNA of the CDR3: TGTGCCAGCAGTGAAAGGGGGGGGCAGTCACCCCTCCACTTT.

There are many counts of this clonotype. The chain joins TRBV19 to TRBJ1-2; 11 positions match TRBD1. Trimming cost V 5 bases and J 2 bases; bases outside gene matches: 4. The V gene's germline CDR1 is LNHDA and CDR2 SQIVND (reference sequence). CDR3 size: 15 residues. CDR3 DNA sequence: TGTGCCAGTAGTCCAAGGACAGGGGGCAACTATGGCTACACCTTC. Translating gives CASSPRTGGNYGYTF.

This clonotype was observed at least ten times. This sequence joins TRBV12-3 or TRBV12-4 and TRBJ2-2; the match to TRBD2 covers 11 bases. V shed 8 bases and J 4 bases; nucleotides not matched to a gene: 9. The CDR3 consists of 16 residues. In DNA form, the CDR3 reads TGTGCCAGCGGCCCAACTAGCGGGAGATCCACCGGGGAGCTGTTTTTT. It translates to CASGPTSGRSTGELFF.

There are many counts of this clonotype. The chain is built from TRBV7-3 and TRBJ2-1; tentatively, D is TRBD2 (5 bases). The germline gives CDR1 SGHTA, CDR2 FQGTGA. The CDR3 has 13 amino acids. Trimming took 5 bases from V and 9 from J, leaving 14 bases between them. Here the CDR3 DNA reads TGTGCCAGCAGCAGCCCACGACGGGGTGAGCAGTTCTTC. It is translated as CASSSPRRGEQFF.

This clonotype was found many times. The chain combines TRBV18 with TRBJ2-7; 13 bases align to TRBD2. The germline V gene encodes CDR1 KGHSH and CDR2 LQKENI. Losses at the gene ends were 1 base for V and 4 bases for J; bases not matched to a gene: 4. CDR3 length: 16 residues. CDR3 sequence (DNA): TGTGCCAGCTCACCACGGACTAGCGGGAGTCGTTACGAGCAGTACTTC. Translated: CASSPRTSGSRYEQYF.